The sequence of this TCR beta chain was determined in a study of blood T cell repertoires in COVID-19. Some clones are missing from TCRdb's copy, which holds only in-frame ones; the method was immunoSEQ multiplex PCR. The sample includes some 460,000 clones, roughly 87% seen only once; the top ten take about 0.7%. Recovered Cohort 3 donors showed two negative PCRs, clearance, or symptom resolution. Germline loops: CDR1 MDHEN, CDR2 SYDVKM. V dropped 4 bases and J dropped 5 bases, with 20 bases sitting between them. The length of the CDR3 is 16 residues. The genes are TRBV28 and TRBJ1-1, with a tentative D call TRBD1 (5 bases). Sequenced material: PBMCs or T cells enriched from blood (not recorded which). This clonotype was obtained from a woman aged 18-30 years who had recovered from COVID-19. The CDR3 nucleotides read TGTGCCAGCAGTTCCGTGCCATGGGGCGGGGGTACTGAAGCTTTCTTT. Translated, it gives CASSSVPWGGGTEAFF.